This T cell receptor (beta chain) derives from a study of T cell repertoires in cytomegalovirus infection (dated by TCRdb to about 2019). Some background on the complete study: Recently identified HLA-C-restricted CMV epitopes, whose presentation resists viral immunomodulation, were targeted by peptide stimulations together with well-studied HLA-B-restricted epitopes. Donor HLA type was relevant to the analysis, as public TCR beta signatures indicated carriage of CMV infection together with the matching HLA type.

The CDR3, from cysteine to phenylalanine, totals 13 residues. The entry retains the CDR3 DNA only, 39 bases that are in frame from base 1. The junction carries 12 bases between V and J, which are trimmed by 8 bases and 4 bases respectively. A remark on this clonotype: The clone's antigen remains unknown. Nothing much larger sits one base from this clone, and base qualities are not available.

The treatment or condition label corresponds to: in vitro stimulation with specific CMV peptide epitopes to enrich CMV-specific T cells. Overall study results and their limits: Carriers of CMV infection plus the relevant HLA type were discriminated by the cumulative frequency of public TCR beta family members in the study cohort and in an independent 352-donor cohort. In the ex vivo response, HLA-C-restricted CMV-specific TCR beta clonotypes were dominant, and in two of eight donors the single most frequent clonotype came from this HLA-C-restricted group.

Sequencing instrument: Illumina HiSeq 1500. The raw public data were reprocessed by TCRdb itself: fastp quality trimming at Q25, MiXCR clonotype calling, in-frame beta chains only. Rows matching on CDR3 protein sequence are summarized as one entry with the most common DNA and genes. This sample has some 71,000 distinct CDR3 sequences in its table, and around 30% of those were observed once. The ten top clones hold 45% to 75% of the sample. The sequence was collected from a human donor in good health (CMV status not recorded). Some clones in this sample may be carry-over from other donors' samples. The sequences come from CD8+ T cells from cultured PBMCs, collected from culture after CMV antigen stimulation. The chain is assembled from TRBV12-3 or TRBV12-4 and TRBJ1-5, with the D gene uncertain. The DNA sequence is given as TGTGCCAGCCCCACGGGCATAAATCAGCCCCAGCATTTT. This translates into CASPTGINQPQHF.